Listed here are 13 T cell receptor beta chains from one sample, sequenced in a study of cytomegalovirus exposure and HLA in healthy donors. Primers for the PCR totalled 60 Vbeta and 13 Jbeta. The method was immunoSEQ multiplex PCR; TCRdb's version includes in-frame clones alone and lacks a portion of them. The table shows 150,000 to 200,000 clones, with approximately 84% occurring only once. Source material: PBMCs. Source of these receptors: a girl in the first two years of life in good health and CMV-seronegative.

As concerns this clone: One end of the junction varies from germline; a read error may be responsible. The chain combines TRBV7-9 with TRBJ2-1, with D maybe TRBD2 (7 bases). Germline CDR1 is SEHNR and CDR2 is FQNEAQ (reference sequence). The CDR3 is made up of 18 amino acids. CDR3 DNA sequence: TGTTCCAGCAGCCCCCCGTCGGGGAGGGGGGTTCCGGACAATGAGCAGTTCTTC. Its protein is CSSSPPSGRGVPDNEQFF.

This chain connects TRBV19 to TRBJ1-1, with D perhaps matching TRBD1 (6 bases). The CDR3 loop spans 17 amino acids. Trimming removed 6 bases at V and 3 bases at J, with 23 bases between. CDR1 and CDR2 from the germline V gene are LNHDA and SQIVND (reference sequence). CDR3 bases: TGTGCCAGTAGACGCCCACGGCGGGGGCCGCCCTACACTGAAGCTTTCTTT. Its translation is CASRRPRRGPPYTEAFF.

Worth noting for this clone: The same CDR3 can be traced to other DNA sequences in this sample. The J gene is TRBJ2-7, the V gene TRBV6-5; D might be TRBD1 (5 bases). The V end was cut by 2 bases, the J end by 7 bases, with 6 bases between. The CDR3 loop spans 11 amino acids. Per the germline V gene, CDR1 is MNHEY and CDR2 is SVGAGI. CDR3 nucleotide sequence: TGTGCCAGCAGTTACAGGGGAGAGCAGTACTTC. The encoded protein is CASSYRGEQYF.

This sequence joins TRBV30 and TRBJ1-1, with TRBD1 as a possible D gene (6 bases). The CDR3 spans 14 residues. CDR1 and CDR2 from the germline V gene are GTSNPN and SVGIG (reference sequence). V was shortened by 2 bases and J by 0 bases, with 10 bases between the two germline ends. This chain's CDR3 is CAWSLTGMNTEAFF. In DNA form, the CDR3 reads TGTGCCTGGAGTCTTACAGGGATGAACACTGAAGCTTTCTTT.

This rearrangement joins TRBV27 to TRBJ1-5; 8 positions agree with TRBD1. The CDR3 has 16 amino acids. Germline V gene data show CDR1 as MNHEY and CDR2 as SMNVEV (reference sequence). With V trimmed by 4 bases and J by 0 bases, 5 bases remained unmatched. The CDR3 region is CASSSTGAYSNQPQHF. The CDR3 DNA is TGTGCCAGCAGTTCGACAGGGGCCTATAGCAATCAGCCCCAGCATTTT.

The chain uses TRBV4-1 and TRBJ1-5; 10 nucleotides match TRBD1. The CDR3 totals 15 residues. CDR1 MGHRA and CDR2 YSYEKL come from the germline V gene. Trimming at V came to 4 bases and at J to 8 bases, leaving 8 bases not matched to a gene. CDR3 bases: TGCGCCAGCAGCCTGAGACAGGGGGCGATTGAGCCCCAGCATTTT. Protein product: CASSLRQGAIEPQHF.

The CDR3 DNA reads as TGTGCCAGCAGCACTACCTCGGGGGGCCCAGATACGCAGTATTTT. This translates into CASSTTSGGPDTQYF. V gene TRBV7-3 combines with J gene TRBJ2-3; D may be TRBD2 (7 bases). Deletions cut 5 bases from V and 4 bases from J, with 16 bases between. Germline CDR1 is SGHTA and CDR2 is FQGTGA. The CDR3 covers 15 residues.

This clone was counted once. The chain is built from TRBV7-2 and TRBJ2-1; D remains ambiguous. Germline V CDR1 and CDR2: SGHTA, FQGNSA. V lost 1 base to trimming and J lost 10 bases, with 17 bases between them. The CDR3 runs to 15 residues. The CDR3 sequence is CASSLVLANGAEQFF. The CDR3 region has the DNA TGTGCCAGCAGCTTAGTGCTTGCAAACGGAGCAGAGCAGTTCTTC.

For the CDR3, the DNA is TGCGCCAGCAGGTCACCGGGACAGGGGGCCGGTGGCTACACCTTC. Translation gives CASRSPGQGAGGYTF. The chain links TRBV4-1 to TRBJ1-2, with 12 bases aligning to TRBD1. The germline CDR1 and CDR2 sequences are MGHRA and YSYEKL. V shed 6 bases and J 7 bases; nucleotides not matched to a gene: 9. This CDR3 is 15 amino acids long.

The CDR3 loop is CASSLAGQSRGDTQYF. The DNA for the CDR3 is TGTGCCAGCAGCTTAGCGGGGCAGTCACGAGGAGATACGCAGTATTTT. The chain uses TRBV7-6 and TRBJ2-3, with a tentative D call TRBD1 (5 bases). CDR3 length equals 16 residues. V was trimmed by 0 bases and J by 5 bases, leaving 15 bases between them. Germline lookup yields CDR1 SGHVS and CDR2 FNYEAQ.

The chain is built from TRBV5-8 and TRBJ2-2, with D possibly TRBD2 on 5 matching bases. The CDR3 sequence is 16 residues long. The V gene's germline CDR1 is SGHTS and CDR2 YDEGEE. Deletions cut 0 bases from V and 0 bases from J, with 9 bases between. Here the CDR3 DNA reads TGTGCCAGCAGCTTGGGGGAGCCAACGAACACCGGGGAGCTGTTTTTT. Amino acid sequence: CASSLGEPTNTGELFF.

V is TRBV12-5 and J is TRBJ2-1; D unresolved. Germline assignment: CDR1 LGHNT and CDR2 FRNRAP. This CDR3 is built from 11 residues. Deletions cut 3 bases from V and 9 bases from J, with 6 bases between. The CDR3: CASGFGLEQFF. CDR3 nucleotides: TGTGCTAGTGGTTTCGGTCTTGAGCAGTTCTTC.

The chain links TRBV5-1 to TRBJ2-3; 8 positions match TRBD2. This CDR3 is built from 15 residues. CDR1 and CDR2 (germline): SGHRS, YFSETQ. Losses at the gene ends were 2 bases for V and 4 bases for J; bases not matched to a gene: 6. The chain's CDR3 is CASSLFGGAADTQYF. In DNA form, the CDR3 reads TGCGCCAGCAGCTTATTCGGGGGGGCGGCAGATACGCAGTATTTT.